This T cell receptor beta chain was recorded in a study of regulatory T cells in long-lasting Graves disease. Findings of the study overall: A greater number of public clonotypes (around 3,000) was shared by persistent patients than by new patients (roughly 880). Among samples with persistent disease, TRBV28, TRBJ1-2 and TRBJ2-5 were favored.

This clonotype has a handful of counts. What it binds is unknown. The CDR3 covers 15 residues. In germline, CDR1 is LNHDA, CDR2 SQIVND (reference sequence). Trimming stripped 1 base from V and 5 bases from J, with 14 bases between. This sample's time point: persistent/refractory GD, antithyroid drugs over 5 years with positive TRAb. RNA extracted from PBMCs served as the sequencing template. One endocrinology department in Xi'an, China, was where patients came from. Assembly of TCR beta libraries relied on iRepertoire HTBI primers together with Arm-PCR of CDR3 regions. TCRdb used MiXCR to reprocess the multiplex PCR reads, holding one entry per CDR3 protein. The profile shows about 400,000 distinct CDR3 sequences, roughly 20% of them singletons.

The origin of this receptor is a female donor with Graves disease. The rearrangement links TRBV19 to TRBJ1-1, with unresolved D. Specimen: peripheral blood mononuclear cells (PBMCs), collected when the disease was refractory, from a patient treated with antithyroid drugs. The CDR3 loop is CASSIVGRYNTEAFF. CDR3 in DNA: TGTGCCAGTAGTATAGTAGGGCGGTATAATACTGAAGCTTTCTTT.